These T cell receptor beta chains were read from a single sample in a study of T cell responses to AZD1222 COVID-19 vaccine. The assay was immunoSEQ multiplex PCR, and TCRdb's table has in-frame clones only and misses some. The sample holds around 91,000 clones, around nine tenths seen once. The source was peripheral blood, collected on day 0 of AZD1222 vaccination. Receptors were obtained from an adult in good health. CDR3s include the opening cysteine and the closing phenylalanine or tryptophan. A D gene is named only where the DNA matches it firmly. The size of a clone is reported for some rows only, either as once, few or many, or as a class for expanded clones.

TRBJ1-1 TRBV28 - - CASSFGGRVSEAFF TGTGCCAGCAGTTTCGGGGGCAGGGTATCTGAAGCTTTCTTT
TRBJ1-5 TRBV12-3/TRBV12-4 - - CASSLLGQPQHF TGTGCCAGCAGTTTATTGGGTCAGCCCCAGCATTTT
TRBJ1-2 TRBV19 - TRBD1 CASRQQGGYGYTF TGTGCCAGTAGGCAACAGGGGGGCTATGGCTACACCTTC
TRBJ1-1 TRBV5-1 few TRBD1 CASSAGGAGPTEAFF TGCGCCAGCAGCGCAGGGGGCGCTGGCCCCACTGAAGCTTTCTTT
TRBJ1-2 TRBV7-2 - - CASSLVSYGYTF TGTGCCAGCAGCTTAGTTAGTTATGGCTACACCTTC
TRBJ1-2 TRBV7-8 - - CASSPRLTQADYGYTF TGTGCCAGCAGCCCCCGCCTTACTCAAGCCGACTATGGCTACACCTTC
TRBJ1-5 TRBV18 few - CASSQGQDQPQHF TGTGCCAGCTCACAGGGGCAGGATCAGCCCCAGCATTTT
TRBJ2-3 TRBV7-2 few - CASSLGTPRTDTQYF TGTGCCAGCAGCTTAGGCACCCCTCGGACAGATACGCAGTATTTT
TRBJ1-1 TRBV9 - - CASSVGLRENTEAFF TGTGCCAGCAGCGTGGGGCTCAGGGAGAACACTGAAGCTTTCTTT
TRBJ2-1 TRBV6-2/TRBV6-3 - TRBD2 CASSSSSGRAYNEQFF TGTGCCAGCAGTTCCTCTAGCGGGAGAGCCTACAATGAGCAGTTCTTC
TRBJ1-2 TRBV5-1 many - CASSLDMGGYYGYTF TGCGCCAGCAGCTTGGATATGGGGGGCTACTATGGCTACACCTTC
TRBJ1-2 TRBV29-1 - TRBD1 CSVRRDRGNGYTF TGCAGCGTCAGACGGGACAGGGGCAATGGCTACACCTTC
TRBJ1-3 TRBV9 once TRBD1 CASSTDRGTGNTIYF TGTGCCAGCAGCACCGACAGGGGGACTGGAAACACCATATATTTT
TRBJ1-2 TRBV5-6 - TRBD1 CASSSGQGYGYTF TGTGCCAGCAGCTCAGGACAGGGCTATGGCTACACCTTC
TRBJ1-5 TRBV28 - - CASSLPKASNQPQHF TGTGCCAGCAGTTTACCCAAAGCGAGCAATCAGCCCCAGCATTTT
TRBJ1-2 TRBV10-1 - - CAVVRQNVYYGYTF TGCGCCGTCGTTAGGCAGAACGTCTACTATGGCTACACCTTC
TRBJ1-2 TRBV5-1 - TRBD1 CASSPLTGFDGYTF TGCGCCAGCAGCCCACTGACAGGGTTTGATGGCTACACCTTC
TRBJ1-5 TRBV11-3 once - CASSLVTTGRQPQHF TGTGCCAGCAGCTTAGTCACGACAGGTCGTCAGCCCCAGCATTTT
TRBJ2-7 TRBV18 - - CASSPGMSSYEQYF TGTGCCAGCTCACCCGGGATGAGCTCCTACGAGCAGTACTTC
TRBJ1-4 TRBV7-2 - TRBD1 CASSLAVGQGANEKLFF TGTGCCAGCAGCTTAGCAGTGGGACAGGGGGCTAATGAAAAACTGTTTTTT
TRBJ1-1 TRBV18 - - CASSPQSTGRGSEAFF TGTGCCAGCTCACCACAGAGCACAGGGAGGGGATCTGAAGCTTTCTTT
TRBJ1-2 TRBV10-1 - - CASSERGGGPNGYTF TGCGCCAGCAGTGAGCGGGGTGGGGGGCCGAATGGCTACACCTTC
TRBJ1-2 TRBV7-9 - - CASSLEREVNYGYTF TGTGCCAGCAGCTTAGAAAGGGAGGTCAACTATGGCTACACCTTC
TRBJ1-2 TRBV5-4 - TRBD1 CASSAPGQGNDYGYTF TGTGCCAGCAGCGCACCGGGACAGGGGAATGACTATGGCTACACCTTC
TRBJ1-4 TRBV7-9 once - CASTLAAATNEKLFF TGTGCCAGCACCCTAGCGGCAGCAACTAATGAAAAACTGTTTTTT
TRBJ1-5 TRBV6-2/TRBV6-3 - - CASSYSPLEDQPQHF TGTGCCAGCAGTTACTCTCCTCTAGAGGATCAGCCCCAGCATTTT
TRBJ1-5 TRBV6-5 - - CASNNVDQPQHF TGTGCCAGCAATAACGTAGACCAGCCCCAGCATTTT
TRBJ1-1 TRBV6-6 - - CASSLGVSGEAFF TGTGCCAGCAGTCTTGGGGTTTCGGGGGAAGCTTTCTTT
TRBJ2-3 TRBV4-2 - TRBD2 CASSPPSSGVTDTQYF TGTGCCAGCAGCCCTCCTTCTAGCGGGGTCACAGATACGCAGTATTTT
TRBJ2-5 TRBV6-1 - - CASSEVLGKETQYF TGTGCCAGCAGTGAAGTCCTAGGTAAAGAGACCCAGTACTTC
TRBJ1-5 TRBV5-1 - TRBD1 CASSLGTGAGNQPQHF TGCGCCAGCAGCCTCGGGACAGGGGCTGGGAATCAGCCCCAGCATTTT
TRBJ2-5 TRBV18 - - CASSPEVPLPQETQYF TGTGCCAGCTCACCGGAGGTCCCCCTCCCACAAGAGACCCAGTACTTC
TRBJ2-7 TRBV12-5 - TRBD1 CASGLRDRGSYEQYF TGTGCTAGTGGCCTCCGGGACAGGGGTTCCTACGAGCAGTACTTC
TRBJ1-2 TRBV18 few - CASSPAAGSEYGYTF TGTGCCAGCTCACCAGCGGCAGGATCGGAATATGGCTACACCTTC
TRBJ1-5 TRBV6-6 - TRBD1 CASSSQTGGNQPQHF TGTGCCAGCAGTTCCCAGACAGGGGGAAATCAGCCCCAGCATTTT
TRBJ1-1 TRBV2 - - CASSLRRSLNTEAFF TGTGCCAGCAGTCTTAGACGGAGCTTGAACACTGAAGCTTTCTTT
TRBJ2-2 TRBV19 once - CAASLGNTGELFF TGTGCCGCCTCCCTGGGCAACACCGGGGAGCTGTTTTTT
TRBJ1-1 TRBV19 once - CASIDKQGSMNTEAFF TGTGCCAGTATCGACAAGCAGGGATCGATGAACACTGAAGCTTTCTTT
TRBJ1-5 TRBV18 - - CASSLTYGTLNQPQHF TGTGCCAGCTCACTAACCTACGGGACACTCAATCAGCCCCAGCATTTT
TRBJ2-5 TRBV23-1 - TRBD1 CASSQSRGRTETQYF TGCGCCAGCAGTCAATCCAGGGGGCGTACAGAGACCCAGTACTTC
TRBJ2-7 TRBV28 - - CASSTHRDEQYF TGTGCCAGCAGTACCCACAGGGACGAGCAGTACTTC
TRBJ2-1 TRBV18 - TRBD2 CASSPPIPGLGNEQFF TGTGCCAGCTCACCACCTATCCCGGGACTAGGCAATGAGCAGTTCTTC
TRBJ1-5 TRBV5-8 - - CASSLAGRSNQPQHF TGTGCCAGCAGCTTGGCAGGGCGTAGCAATCAGCCCCAGCATTTT
TRBJ1-1 TRBV5-1 - - CASSLGTGTEAFF TGCGCCAGCAGCTTGGGGACGGGCACTGAAGCTTTCTTT
TRBJ2-5 TRBV2 few - CANRDSLGQETQYF TGTGCCAACCGGGACTCCTTAGGGCAAGAGACCCAGTACTTC
TRBJ1-1 TRBV4-3 - - CASSLDRNTEAFF TGCGCCAGCAGCCTTGACAGAAACACTGAAGCTTTCTTT
TRBJ2-5 TRBV7-2 - TRBD1 CASSLDRGRGTQYF TGTGCCAGCAGCCTTGACAGGGGGCGGGGGACCCAGTACTTC
TRBJ2-7 TRBV4-2 - - CASSHPTLRGSYEQYF TGTGCCAGCAGCCACCCCACCCTGAGGGGCTCCTACGAGCAGTACTTC
TRBJ1-5 TRBV19 - - CASSIESQPQHF TGTGCCAGTAGTATCGAAAGTCAGCCCCAGCATTTT